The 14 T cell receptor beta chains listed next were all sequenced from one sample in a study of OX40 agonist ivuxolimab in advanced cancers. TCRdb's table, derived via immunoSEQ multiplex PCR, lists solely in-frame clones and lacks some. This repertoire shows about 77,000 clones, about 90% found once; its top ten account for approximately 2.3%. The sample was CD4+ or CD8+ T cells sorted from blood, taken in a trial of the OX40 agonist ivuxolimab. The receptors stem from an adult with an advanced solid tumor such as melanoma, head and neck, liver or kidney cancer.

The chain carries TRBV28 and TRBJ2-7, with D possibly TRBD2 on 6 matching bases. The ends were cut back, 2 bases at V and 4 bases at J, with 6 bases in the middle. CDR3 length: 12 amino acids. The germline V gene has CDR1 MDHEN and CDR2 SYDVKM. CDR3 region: CASSLGGYEQYF. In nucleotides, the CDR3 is TGTGCCAGCAGTTTAGGGGGGTACGAGCAGTACTTC.

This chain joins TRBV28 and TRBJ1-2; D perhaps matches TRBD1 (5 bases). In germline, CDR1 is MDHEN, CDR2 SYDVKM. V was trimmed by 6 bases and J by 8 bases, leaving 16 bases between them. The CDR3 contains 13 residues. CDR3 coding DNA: TGTGCCAGCAGCTATCAGGGTGACGGGGGCTACACCTTC. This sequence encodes CASSYQGDGGYTF.

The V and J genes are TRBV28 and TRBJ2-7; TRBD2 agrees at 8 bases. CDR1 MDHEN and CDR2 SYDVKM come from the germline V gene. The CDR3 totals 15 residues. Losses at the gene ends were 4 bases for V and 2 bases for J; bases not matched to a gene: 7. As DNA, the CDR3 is TGTGCCAGCAGTTCCCCTAGTAGCGGGGCCTACGAGCAGTACTTC. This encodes CASSSPSSGAYEQYF. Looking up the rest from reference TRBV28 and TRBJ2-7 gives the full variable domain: DVKVTQSSRYLVKRTGEKVFLECVQDMDHENMFWYRQDPGLGLRLIYFSYDVKMKEKGDIPEGYSVSREKKERFSLILESASTNQTSMYLCASSSPSSGAYEQYFGPGTRLTVT.

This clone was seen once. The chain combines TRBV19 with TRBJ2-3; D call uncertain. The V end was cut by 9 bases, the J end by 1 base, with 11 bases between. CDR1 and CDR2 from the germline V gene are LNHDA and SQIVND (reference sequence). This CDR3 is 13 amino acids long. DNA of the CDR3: TGTGCCAGCCCAAGAAACCGCACAGATACGCAGTATTTT. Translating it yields CASPRNRTDTQYF.

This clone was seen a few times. CDR3 sequence reads: CASSGGPTHYEQYF. CDR3 in DNA: TGTGCCAGCAGTGGCGGACCTACCCACTACGAGCAGTACTTC. The V gene is TRBV2, the J gene TRBJ2-7; the D is unclear. Germline assignment: CDR1 SNHLY and CDR2 FYNNEI. Between the trimmed V and J ends, which lost 4 bases and 3 bases, there was a span of 13 bases. This CDR3 contains 14 residues.

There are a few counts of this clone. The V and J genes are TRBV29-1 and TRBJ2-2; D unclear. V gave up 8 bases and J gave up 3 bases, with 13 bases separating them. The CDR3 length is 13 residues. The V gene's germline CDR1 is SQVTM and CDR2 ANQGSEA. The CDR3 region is CSMTVRDTGELFF. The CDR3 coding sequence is TGCAGCATGACGGTTCGGGACACCGGGGAGCTGTTTTTT.

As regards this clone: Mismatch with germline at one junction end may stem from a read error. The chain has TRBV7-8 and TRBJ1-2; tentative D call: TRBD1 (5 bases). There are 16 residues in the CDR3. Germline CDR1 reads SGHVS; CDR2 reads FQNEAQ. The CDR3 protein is CTSSLARARADRGYTF. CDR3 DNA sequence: TGTACCAGCAGCTTAGCGAGGGCCAGGGCGGATCGTGGCTACACCTTC.

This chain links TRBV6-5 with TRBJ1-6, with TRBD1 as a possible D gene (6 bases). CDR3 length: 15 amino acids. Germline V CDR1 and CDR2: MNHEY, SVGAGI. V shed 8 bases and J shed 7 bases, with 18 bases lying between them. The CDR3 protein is CASGVTGAGNSPLHF. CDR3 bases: TGTGCCAGCGGTGTGACAGGCGCCGGCAATTCACCCCTCCACTTT.

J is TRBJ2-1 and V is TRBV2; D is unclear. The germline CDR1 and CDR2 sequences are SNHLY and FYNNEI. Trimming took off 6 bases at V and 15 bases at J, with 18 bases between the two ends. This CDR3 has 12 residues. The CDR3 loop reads CASSQGFRPGFF. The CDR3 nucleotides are TGTGCCAGCAGCCAAGGGTTCAGGCCGGGGTTCTTC.

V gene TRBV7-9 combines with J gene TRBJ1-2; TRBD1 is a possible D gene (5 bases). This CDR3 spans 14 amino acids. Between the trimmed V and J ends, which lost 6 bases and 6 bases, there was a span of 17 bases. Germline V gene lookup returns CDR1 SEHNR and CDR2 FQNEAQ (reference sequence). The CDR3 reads CASSQAYGGDGYTF. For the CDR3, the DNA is TGTGCCAGCAGTCAAGCCTACGGGGGTGATGGCTACACCTTC.

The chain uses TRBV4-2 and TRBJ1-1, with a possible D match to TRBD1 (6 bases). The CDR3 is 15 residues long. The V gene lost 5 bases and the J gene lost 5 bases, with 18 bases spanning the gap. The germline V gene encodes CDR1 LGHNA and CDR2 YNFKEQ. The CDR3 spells CASSATRVGGTEAFF. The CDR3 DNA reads TGTGCCAGCAGCGCAACGAGGGTAGGGGGAACTGAAGCTTTCTTT.

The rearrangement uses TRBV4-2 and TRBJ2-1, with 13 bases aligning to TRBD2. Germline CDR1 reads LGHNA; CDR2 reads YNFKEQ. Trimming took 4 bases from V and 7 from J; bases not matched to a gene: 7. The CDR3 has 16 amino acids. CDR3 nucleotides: TGTGCCAGCAGCCCGGGACTAGCGGGGAGGTTTAATGAGCAGTTCTTC. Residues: CASSPGLAGRFNEQFF.

In nucleotides, the CDR3 is TGTGCCAGCAGCCGGGGACTGACGAACACTGAAGCTTTCTTT. This gives the protein CASSRGLTNTEAFF. The J gene is TRBJ1-1, the V gene TRBV7-9, with D maybe TRBD1 (5 bases). The CDR3 is 14 residues long. CDR1 is SEHNR and CDR2 is FQNEAQ in the germline V gene (reference sequence). Trimming shortened V by 5 bases and J by 1 base, and 11 bases separated the two germline ends.

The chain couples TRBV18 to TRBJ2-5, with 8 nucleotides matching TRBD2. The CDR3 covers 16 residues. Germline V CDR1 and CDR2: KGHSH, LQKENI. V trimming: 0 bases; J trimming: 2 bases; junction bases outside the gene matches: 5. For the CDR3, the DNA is TGTGCCAGCTCACCACCGGAATTAGCGGGGCAAGAGACCCAGTACTTC. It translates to CASSPPELAGQETQYF.